Listed here is a single TCR beta chain. The data were taken from a study of blood T cell repertoires in COVID-19. Looking at the study overall: Italy, Spain and the United States were the sources of the convalescent and acute COVID-19 samples. Sample material is recorded as cDNA or gDNA derived from T cells, B-cell-depleted T cells, or PBMCs.

V lost 5 bases, J lost 14 bases, and 13 bases lay in between. Germline V gene data show CDR1 as DFQATT and CDR2 as SNEGSKA (reference sequence). This CDR3 contains 11 residues. Here immunoSEQ multiplex PCR was the method, and the copy in TCRdb shows in-frame clones only, minus some. The data contain about 250,000 clones, 75% to 95% of them singletons. The chain uses TRBV20-1 and TRBJ1-6; D remains unclear. The specimen sequenced was PBMCs or T cells enriched from blood (not recorded which). The source is a woman under 30 who had recovered from COVID-19. The chain's CDR3 is CSALRQSALHF. The CDR3 nucleotides are TGCAGTGCTTTAAGGCAAAGCGCCCTCCACTTT.